This T cell receptor (beta chain) was observed in a study of blood T cell repertoires in COVID-19. The data were produced by immunoSEQ multiplex PCR, yet TCRdb's version contains in-frame clones alone and is incomplete. This sample carries over 150,000 clones, approximately 90% of them seen once, and the ten largest clones take approximately 2.1%. V was pared by 0 bases and J by 7 bases, with 11 bases between. CDR1 is SGDLS and CDR2 is YYNGEE in the germline V gene. The CDR3 has 14 residues. Sequences were obtained from peripheral blood. The clonotype comes from a middle-aged man who had recovered from COVID-19. This chain uses TRBV9 with TRBJ1-5; possibly TRBD1 for D (5 bases). This CDR3 is CASSVEAGLQPQHF. CDR3 coding DNA: TGTGCCAGCAGCGTAGAGGCAGGGTTACAGCCCCAGCATTTT.